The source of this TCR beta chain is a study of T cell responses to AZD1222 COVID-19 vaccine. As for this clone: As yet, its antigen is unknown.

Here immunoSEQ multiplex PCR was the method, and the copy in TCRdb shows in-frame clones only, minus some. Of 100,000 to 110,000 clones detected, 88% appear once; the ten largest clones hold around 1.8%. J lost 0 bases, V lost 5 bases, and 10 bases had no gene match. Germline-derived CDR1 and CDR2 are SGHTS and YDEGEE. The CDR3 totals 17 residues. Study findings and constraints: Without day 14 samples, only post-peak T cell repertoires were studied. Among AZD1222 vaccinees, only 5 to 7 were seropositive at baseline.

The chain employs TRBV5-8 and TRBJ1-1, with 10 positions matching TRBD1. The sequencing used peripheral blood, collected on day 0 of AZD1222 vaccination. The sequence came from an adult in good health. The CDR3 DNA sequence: TGTGCCAGCAGGAGAGGGACAGGGGCCGGACTGAACACTGAAGCTTTCTTT. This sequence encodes CASRRGTGAGLNTEAFF. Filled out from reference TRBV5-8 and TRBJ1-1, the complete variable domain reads EAGVTQSPTHLIKTRGQQATLRCSPISGHTSVYWYQQALGLGLQFLLWYDEGEERNRGNFPPRFSGRQFPNYSSELNVNALELEDSALYLCASRRGTGAGLNTEAFFGQGTRLTVV.